Presented here are 8 T cell receptor beta chains from one specimen sequenced in a study of spatial heterogeneity in lung cancer. Findings of the study overall: Intratumoral expanded alpha and beta TCR counts were found to track tumor mutation counts.

TCRdb processed the 5' RACE reads anew with MiXCR; each CDR3 protein has one entry. The data hold about 7,400 distinct CDR3 sequences, with under 7.5% observed a single time. Their antigens remain unidentified. Time point: sample taken at primary tumor resection. The specimen was lung tumor tissue, collected at surgery. These receptor sequences come from a male donor with early-stage non-small cell lung cancer.

The gene calls are TRBV10-3 and TRBJ1-4, with D possibly being TRBD1 (6 bases). This CDR3 is 14 amino acids long. V lost 10 bases and J 8 bases, leaving 20 bases between the germline ends. Germline-derived CDR1 and CDR2 are ENHRY and SYGVKD. CDR3: CATRGGLVTEKLFF. CDR3 DNA sequence: TGTGCCACCAGAGGGGGGTTAGTGACCGAAAAACTGTTTTTT.

This clonotype is labeled medium-sized. CDR3 sequence: CASSYSYRADGYTF. CDR3 DNA sequence: TGTGCCAGCAGTTACTCGTACAGGGCAGATGGCTACACCTTC. The V call is TRBV6-5, the J call TRBJ1-2; D possibly corresponds to TRBD1 (6 bases). This CDR3 is 14 amino acids long. Germline values: CDR1 MNHEY, CDR2 SVGAGI. The germline V and J ends were trimmed by 0 bases and 6 bases, with 11 bases remaining between them.

This clonotype is medium-sized. The chain links TRBV3-1 to TRBJ2-1; no clear D. The length of the CDR3 is 14 residues. V dropped 4 bases and J dropped 12 bases, with 19 bases sitting between them. CDR1 LGHDT and CDR2 YNNKEL come from the germline V gene (reference sequence). The CDR3 reads CASSPPGLNVGQFF. The CDR3 coding sequence is TGTGCCAGCAGCCCCCCGGGCCTCAACGTGGGGCAGTTCTTC.

This clonotype was detected ten times or more. The J gene is TRBJ1-3, the V gene TRBV6-5, with D unresolved. The length of the CDR3 is 14 residues. V lost 2 bases and J 0 bases, leaving 5 bases between the germline ends. Germline lookup yields CDR1 MNHEY and CDR2 SVGAGI. The CDR3 is CASSYEHSGNTIYF. The CDR3 DNA reads TGTGCCAGCAGTTACGAGCACTCTGGAAACACCATATATTTT.

This clonotype is categorized as medium-sized (0.01 to 0.1%). This chain links TRBV7-2 with TRBJ2-5; D unresolved. The V and J ends lost 5 bases and 7 bases respectively, with 14 bases between them. The germline V gene encodes CDR1 SGHTA and CDR2 FQGNSA. This CDR3 has 13 amino acids. Here the CDR3 reads CASSGARSGTQYF. The CDR3 region has the DNA TGTGCCAGCAGCGGCGCCAGGTCGGGGACCCAGTACTTC.

This clonotype was seen ten or more times. The chain couples TRBV6-5 to TRBJ2-3; 10 nucleotides match TRBD2. The CDR3 has 15 residues. Trimming cost V 6 bases and J 2 bases; bases outside gene matches: 5. Germline V lookup: CDR1 MNHEY, CDR2 SVGAGI. The DNA for the CDR3 is TGTGCCAGCAGCCTAGCGGGGGCTACCACAGATACGCAGTATTTT. It yields the protein CASSLAGATTDTQYF.

This clonotype was seen many times. The chain has TRBV18 and TRBJ2-1; D is possibly TRBD2 (5 bases). The CDR3 is 15 residues long. Germline values: CDR1 KGHSH, CDR2 LQKENI. V was shortened by 4 bases and J by 10 bases, with 20 bases between the two germline ends. CDR3: CASSRENGGPYEQFF. The DNA for the CDR3 is TGTGCCAGCTCACGTGAGAATGGAGGACCTTACGAGCAGTTCTTC.

In this sample, this clonotype is medium-sized. V usage is TRBV28 and J usage is TRBJ1-5; unclear D gene. Germline lookup yields CDR1 MDHEN and CDR2 SYDVKM. The ends were cut back, 3 bases at V and 2 bases at J, with 5 bases in the middle. The CDR3 loop spans 13 amino acids. The CDR3: CASSFDGNQPQHF. The CDR3 nucleotides are TGTGCCAGCAGTTTCGACGGCAATCAGCCCCAGCATTTT. Based on the CDR3 plus reference TRBV28 and TRBJ1-5, the full variable domain is DVKVTQSSRYLVKRTGEKVFLECVQDMDHENMFWYRQDPGLGLRLIYFSYDVKMKEKGDIPEGYSVSREKKERFSLILESASTNQTSMYLCASSFDGNQPQHFGDGTRLSIL.